The source of this TCR beta chain is a study of glioma-infiltrating T cells. The CDR3 covers 14 residues. Germline V CDR1 and CDR2: MNHEY, SVGAGI. With 7 bases removed from V and 3 bases from J, the gap between germline ends came to 14 bases. Using RNA template, CDR3s of TCR alpha and beta were amplified with iRepertoire arm-PCR. TCRdb reanalysed the multiplex PCR reads using MiXCR and keeps one entry per CDR3 protein. Of 85,000 to 110,000 distinct CDR3 sequences in the sample, around 29% were seen once. This clonotype was picked up a small number of times. The J gene is TRBJ2-3, the V gene TRBV6-5, with a possible D match to TRBD2 (5 bases). Sequencing was carried out using glioma tissue, nonneoplastic brain tissue, or PBMCs (not recorded which). This clonotype was obtained from a human donor with low-grade glioma or glioblastoma, undergoing nonglioma brain surgery, or in good health (not recorded which). The CDR3 loop is CASKAGGGTDTQYF. The DNA of the CDR3 is TGTGCCAGCAAGGCTGGCGGAGGAACAGATACGCAGTATTTT.